What follows is one T cell receptor beta chain and its context. The CDR3 contains 15 residues. Trimming left V 1 base short and J 6 bases short, with 15 bases between. The germline CDR1 and CDR2 sequences are SGHTA and FQGNSA. Produced via immunoSEQ multiplex PCR; TCRdb's table is partial and in-frame only. The sample holds under 110,000 clones, approximately 91% seen once. This sample stems from a study of T cell changes during pregnancy in multiple sclerosis. This TCR derives from a female donor with multiple sclerosis, enrolled in a pregnancy study. V gene TRBV7-2 combines with J gene TRBJ1-2, with D tentatively TRBD1 (5 bases). This material consisted of peripheral blood, taken in the second trimester of pregnancy. CDR3 bases: TGTGCCAGCAGCTTAGTTTGGGGGGAGAGCGATGGCTACACCTTC. Translating gives CASSLVWGESDGYTF.